This T cell receptor (beta chain) emerged from a study of blood T cell repertoires in COVID-19. Study-level information: COVID-19 samples collected from the United States, Italy and Spain covered acute and convalescent phases. PBMCs, B-cell-depleted T cells, or T cells provided the cDNA or gDNA that made up the material.

As handled by the study authors: Nucleated cell number was recorded as an estimate derived from reference gene primer amplification. TCRdb keeps only in-frame clones here, not all; method: immunoSEQ multiplex PCR. V and J calls plus clone size are reproduced from that table; the DNA served to infer D and trimming. The repertoire has some 380,000 clones, approximately 87% of them found once; the top ten carry under 1.5%. With 2 bases clipped from V and 8 bases from J, the junction kept 8 bases outside the gene matches. The CDR3 is made up of 14 amino acids. Per germline, CDR1 GTSNPN and CDR2 SVGIG (reference sequence).

The chain joins TRBV30 to TRBJ1-3, with 8 positions matching TRBD1. This TCR derives from a man aged 25-45 years who had recovered from COVID-19. The sample was PBMCs or T cells enriched from blood (not recorded which). The CDR3 sequence: CAWSFGQGIYTIYF. CDR3 DNA: TGTGCCTGGAGTTTCGGACAGGGTATCTACACCATATATTTT.